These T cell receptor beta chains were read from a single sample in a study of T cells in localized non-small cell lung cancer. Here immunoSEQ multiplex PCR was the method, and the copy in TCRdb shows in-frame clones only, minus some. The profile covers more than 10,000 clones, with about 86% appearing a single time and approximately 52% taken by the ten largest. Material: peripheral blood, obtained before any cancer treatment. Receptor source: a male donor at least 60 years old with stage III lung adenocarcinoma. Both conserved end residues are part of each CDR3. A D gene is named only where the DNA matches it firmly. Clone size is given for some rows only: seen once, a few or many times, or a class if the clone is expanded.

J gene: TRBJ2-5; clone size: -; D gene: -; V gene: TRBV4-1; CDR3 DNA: TGCGCCAGCAGCCAAGGCCGAGGGAACAGCCAAGAGACCCAGTACTTC; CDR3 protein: CASSQGRGNSQETQYF
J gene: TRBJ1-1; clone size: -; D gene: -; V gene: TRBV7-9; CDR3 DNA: TGTGCCAGCAGCTCGGGGGCAAGCACTGAAGCTTTCTTT; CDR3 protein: CASSSGASTEAFF
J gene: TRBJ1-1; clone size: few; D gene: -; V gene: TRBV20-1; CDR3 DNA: TGCAGTGCTAATTCGAACACTGAAGCTTTCTTT; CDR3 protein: CSANSNTEAFF
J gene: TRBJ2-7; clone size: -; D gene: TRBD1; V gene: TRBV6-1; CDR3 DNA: TGTGCCAGCACTCCACAGGGGGCTTTCTACGAGCAGTACTTC; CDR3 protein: CASTPQGAFYEQYF
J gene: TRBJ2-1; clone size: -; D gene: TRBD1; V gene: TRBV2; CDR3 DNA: TGTGCCAGCCCAGGGGGCGAGGCCACCTACAATGAGCAGTTCTTC; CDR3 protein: CASPGGEATYNEQFF
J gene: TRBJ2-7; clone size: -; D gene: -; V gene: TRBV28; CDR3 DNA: TGTGCCAGCAGTTTTGGGCAAGACTACGAGCAGTACTTC; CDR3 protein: CASSFGQDYEQYF
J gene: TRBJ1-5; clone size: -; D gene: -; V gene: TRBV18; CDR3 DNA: TGTGCCAACAATAGCCAAAGGACCTCAGAGTATAGCAATCAGCCCCAGCATTTT; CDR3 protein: CANNSQRTSEYSNQPQHF
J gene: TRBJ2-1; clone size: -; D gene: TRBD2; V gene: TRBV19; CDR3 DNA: TGTGCCAGTAGTATTTTGCGGGGGGGCAAATTTCGCAATGAGCAGTTCTTC; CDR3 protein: CASSILRGGKFRNEQFF
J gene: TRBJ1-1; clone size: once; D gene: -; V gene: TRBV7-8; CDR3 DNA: TGTGCCAGCAGCTTTAACGAAGACACTGAAGCTTTCTTT; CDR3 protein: CASSFNEDTEAFF
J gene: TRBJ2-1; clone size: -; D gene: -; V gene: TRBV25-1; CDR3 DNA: TGTGCCAGCAGTGAATACAATGAGCAGTTCTTC; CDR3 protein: CASSEYNEQFF
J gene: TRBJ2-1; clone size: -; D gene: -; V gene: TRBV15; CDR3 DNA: TGTGCCACCAGCCTTCAGGTCTACAATGAGCAGTTCTTC; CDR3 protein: CATSLQVYNEQFF
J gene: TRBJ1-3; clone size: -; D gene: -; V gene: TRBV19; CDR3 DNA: TGTGCCAGTAGTATAGTGGGTTCTGGTGCTGGAAACACCATATATTTT; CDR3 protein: CASSIVGSGAGNTIYF
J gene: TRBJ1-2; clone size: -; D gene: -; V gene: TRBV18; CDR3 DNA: TGTGCCAGCTCACCGGGGTTTAAAGATGGCTACACCTTC; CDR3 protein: CASSPGFKDGYTF
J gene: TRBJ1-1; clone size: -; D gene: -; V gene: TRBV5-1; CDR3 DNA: TGCGCCAGCAGCCTGGTGGGGGGTAGGGCTTTCTTT; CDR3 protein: CASSLVGGRAFF
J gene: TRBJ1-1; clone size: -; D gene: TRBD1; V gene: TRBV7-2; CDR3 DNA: TGTGCCAGCAGCTTAGAACAGGGGATCGGTGAAGCTTTCTTT; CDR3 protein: CASSLEQGIGEAFF
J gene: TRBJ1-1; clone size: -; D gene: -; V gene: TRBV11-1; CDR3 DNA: TGTGCCAGCAGCTTAATGATGAACACTGAAGCTTTCTTT; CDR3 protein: CASSLMMNTEAFF
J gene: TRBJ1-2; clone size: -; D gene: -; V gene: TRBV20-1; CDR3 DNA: TGCAGTGCTAGAATCCCCAATGGCTACACCTTC; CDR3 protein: CSARIPNGYTF
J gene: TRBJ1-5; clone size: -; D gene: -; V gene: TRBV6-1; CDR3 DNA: TGTGCCAGCAGTGACCAGGGTGTCAATCAGCCCCAGCATTTT; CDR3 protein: CASSDQGVNQPQHF
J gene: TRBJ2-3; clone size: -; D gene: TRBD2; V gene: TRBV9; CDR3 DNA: TGTGCCAGCAGCGAGGGGACTAGCGGGGAACATACGCAGTATTTT; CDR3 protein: CASSEGTSGEHTQYF
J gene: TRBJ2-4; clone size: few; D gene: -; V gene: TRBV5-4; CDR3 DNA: TGTGCCAGCAGCTCGGGGGGCGTCGCCAAAAACATTCAGTACTTC; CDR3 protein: CASSSGGVAKNIQYF
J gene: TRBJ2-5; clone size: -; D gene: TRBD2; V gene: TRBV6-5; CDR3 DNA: TGTGCCAGCGCCCGAGCGGCTAGCGGGCAAGAGACCCAGTACTTC; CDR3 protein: CASARAASGQETQYF
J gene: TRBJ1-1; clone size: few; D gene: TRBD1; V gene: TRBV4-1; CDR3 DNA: TGCGCCAGCAGCCCCTACGGCAGGACAGGATACACTGAAGCTTTCTTT; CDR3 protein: CASSPYGRTGYTEAFF
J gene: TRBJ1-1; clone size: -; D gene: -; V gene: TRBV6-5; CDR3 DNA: TGTGCCAGCACGAGGCAGCTGAACACTGAAGCTTTCTTT; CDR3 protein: CASTRQLNTEAFF
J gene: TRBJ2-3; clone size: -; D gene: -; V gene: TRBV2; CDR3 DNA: TGTGCCAGCAGTGCCTTGCGCGGGGAACGAGATACGCAGTATTTT; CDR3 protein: CASSALRGERDTQYF
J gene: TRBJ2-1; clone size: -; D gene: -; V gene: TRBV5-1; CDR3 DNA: TGCGCCAGCTGCCGGACAGGGAGGGATGAGCAGTTCTTC; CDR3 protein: CASCRTGRDEQFF
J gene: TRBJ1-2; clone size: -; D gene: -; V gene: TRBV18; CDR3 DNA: TGTGCCAGCTCACCGGACTATTATGGCTACACCTTC; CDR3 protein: CASSPDYYGYTF
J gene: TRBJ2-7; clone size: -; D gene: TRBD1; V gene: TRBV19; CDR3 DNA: TGTGCCAGTAGTGCAGGGGGCTACGAGCAGTACTTC; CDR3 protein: CASSAGGYEQYF
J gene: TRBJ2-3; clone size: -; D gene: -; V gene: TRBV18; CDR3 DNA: TGTGCCAGCTCACCACGGCCGCAGGGGACAGATACGCAGTATTTT; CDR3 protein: CASSPRPQGTDTQYF
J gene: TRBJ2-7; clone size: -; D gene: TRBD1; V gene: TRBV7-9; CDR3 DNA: TGTGCCAGCAGCTTAGTGGAAATGGGGACAGTGACCTACGAGCAGTACTTC; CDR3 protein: CASSLVEMGTVTYEQYF
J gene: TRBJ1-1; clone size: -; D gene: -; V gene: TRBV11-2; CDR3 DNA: TGTGCCAGCAGCTTAGAACCCCATCGGGGGCCGGACACTGAAGCTTTCTTT; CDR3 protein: CASSLEPHRGPDTEAFF
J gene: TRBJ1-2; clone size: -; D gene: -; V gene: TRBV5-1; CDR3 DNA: TGCGCCAGCAGCTCGGGGAGCCCGAATGGATGGAACTATGGCTACACCTTC; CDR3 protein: CASSSGSPNGWNYGYTF
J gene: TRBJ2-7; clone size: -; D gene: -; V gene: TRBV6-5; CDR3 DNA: TGTGCCAGCAGTCCGGGTGGGACTCCTCTCTACGAGCAGTACTTC; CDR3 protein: CASSPGGTPLYEQYF
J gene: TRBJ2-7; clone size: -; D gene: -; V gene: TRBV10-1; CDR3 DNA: TGCGCCAGCAGTCTCGGCCCCTCCTACGAGCAGTACTTC; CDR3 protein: CASSLGPSYEQYF
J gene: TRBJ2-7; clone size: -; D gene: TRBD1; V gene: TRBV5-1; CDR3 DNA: TGCGCCAGCAGCCCGGACAGGGCTCCCTACGAGCAGTACTTC; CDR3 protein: CASSPDRAPYEQYF
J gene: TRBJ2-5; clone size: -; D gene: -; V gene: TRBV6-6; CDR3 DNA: TGTGCCAGCAGTTACTCGAAGCTAGGGAGATCAGAGACCCAGTACTTC; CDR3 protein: CASSYSKLGRSETQYF
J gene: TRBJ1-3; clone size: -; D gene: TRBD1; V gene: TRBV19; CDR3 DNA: TGTGCCAGTAGGGGACAGGGCTTCTCCTCTGGAAACACCATATATTTT; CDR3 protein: CASRGQGFSSGNTIYF
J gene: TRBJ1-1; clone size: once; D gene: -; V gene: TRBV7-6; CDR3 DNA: TGTGCCAGCAGCCGTAAGGTGAACACTGAAGCTTTCTTT; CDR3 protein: CASSRKVNTEAFF
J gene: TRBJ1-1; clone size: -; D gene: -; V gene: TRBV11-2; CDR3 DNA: TGTGCCAGCAGCTTCTCAGGGGCGAACACTGAAGCTTTCTTT; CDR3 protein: CASSFSGANTEAFF
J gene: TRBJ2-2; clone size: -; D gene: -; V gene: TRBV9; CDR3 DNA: TGTGCCAGCAGCGTAGCTTGGAGAAGGAACACCGGGGAGCTGTTTTTT; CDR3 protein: CASSVAWRRNTGELFF
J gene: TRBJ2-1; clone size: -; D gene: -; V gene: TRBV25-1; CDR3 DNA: TGTGCCAGCACCCCTGGGGGCTTTGAGCAGTTCTTC; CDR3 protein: CASTPGGFEQFF
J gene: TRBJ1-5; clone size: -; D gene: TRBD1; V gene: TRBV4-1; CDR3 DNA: TGCGCCAGCAGCAGAGGGGACAGGGAGGTTAAGCCCCAGCATTTT; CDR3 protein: CASSRGDREVKPQHF